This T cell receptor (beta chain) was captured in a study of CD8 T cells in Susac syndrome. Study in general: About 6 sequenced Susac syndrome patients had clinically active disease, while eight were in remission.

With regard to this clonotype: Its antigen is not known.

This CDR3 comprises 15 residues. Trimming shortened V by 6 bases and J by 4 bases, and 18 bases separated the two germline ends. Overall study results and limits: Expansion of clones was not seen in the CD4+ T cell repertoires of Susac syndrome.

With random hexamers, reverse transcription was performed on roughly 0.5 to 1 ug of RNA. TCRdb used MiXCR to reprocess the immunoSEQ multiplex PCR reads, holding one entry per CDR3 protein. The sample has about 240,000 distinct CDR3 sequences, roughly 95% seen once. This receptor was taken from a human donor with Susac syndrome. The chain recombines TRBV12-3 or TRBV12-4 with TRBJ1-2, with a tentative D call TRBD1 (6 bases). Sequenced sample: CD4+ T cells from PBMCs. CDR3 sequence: CASRDPGHPGYGYTF. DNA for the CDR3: TGTGCCAGCAGGGACCCGGGACACCCTGGCTATGGCTACACCTTC.